This TCR beta chain was recovered during a study of PD-1 blockade in classical Hodgkin lymphoma (dated by TCRdb to about 2020). For context, the study as a whole: Nivolumab dosing was 3 mg/kg intravenously every 2 weeks, continuing until either disease progression or unacceptable toxicity. The study used CyTOF and TCR beta sequencing to define a peripheral blood immune signature of response to PD-1 blockade in classical Hodgkin lymphoma. Here is what the overall study found, with its caveats: Trial patients with a complete response had baseline diversity similar to that of newly diagnosed patients, while partial responders and progressors had significantly lower diversity. The study was limited to a single clinical trial cohort, and causes of repertoire differences, possibly disease activity or prior therapy, remained undefined. Lower diversity was observed in patients in whom nivolumab was started less than 1 year after ASCT, and these patients were excluded from later analyses so that confounding by immune reconstitution would be avoided. A significant rise by C4D1 was seen in CD4+ but not CD8+ TCR diversity (p=0.0027 vs p=0.16), with the rise being most apparent in complete responders (p=0.02). Baseline TCR diversity was reported to be lower in newly diagnosed patients than in healthy donors, and even lower in relapsed/refractory patients.

As for this clone: Its antigen is currently not known. No base-level quality is on record; no much larger clone is a single base apart.

Per the publication, the time point label means: cycle 4 day 1 (C4D1), after 5 to 7 weeks of nivolumab. Relapse after autologous stem cell transplantation had occurred in all trial patients, and cohorts A, B and C were distinguished by prior brentuximab vedotin exposure. A total of 50 to 70 patients with relapsed/refractory classical Hodgkin lymphoma made up the trial cohort, and each patient's best overall response was complete response, partial response or progressive disease. Single-agent nivolumab was administered to trial patients in the multi-cohort phase II CheckMate 205 trial. An independent review committee assessed best overall response by applying the 2007 International Working Group response criteria. PBMCs from the trial were collected at three points: immediately before nivolumab initiation (C1D1), and during therapy at cycle 2 day 1 and cycle 4 day 1. Peripheral blood was collected in 8 mL Vacutainer Cell Preparation Tubes, from which PBMCs were isolated by centrifugation and then cryopreserved.

Via the germline V gene (reference sequence), CDR1 is SEHNR and CDR2 FQNEAQ. V is shortened by 5 bases, J by 2 bases, and the region joining them spans 2 bases. The CDR3 numbers 11 residues from cysteine through phenylalanine. The sequence is cut down to CDR3 DNA, 33 bases in frame from base 1. The Qiagen DNeasy kit was used to extract genomic DNA both from unsorted PBMCs and from the negatively selected CD4+ and CD8+ fractions. Using primers that anneal to V and J segments, immunoSEQ multiplex PCR amplified the TCR beta CDR3 regions. A synthetic immune receptor repertoire was used to minimize amplification bias, and any residual bias was removed computationally once sequencing was done. Turning to the authors' computational methods: Repertoire diversity was quantified as the Shannon entropy index using custom Python scripts. Unsorted, CD4+ and CD8+ repertoires were analyzed separately, except in combined analyses where CD4+ and CD8+ sequences were merged in silico. A clone counted as expanded when the clone's frequency after treatment rose at least 2-fold relative to C1D1, and clones undetected at baseline were given a pseudocount of 0.5. Clones with 0 or 1 copy at C1D1 were defined as singleton clones, while clones with 2 or more copies were defined as non-singleton clones. Clones expanded in unsorted samples were annotated as CD4+, CD8+ or unknown by matching protein sequences in sorted samples from the same patient. Wilcoxon tests on paired samples were used to test diversity changes from C1D1 to C4D1. Imported from immuneACCESS, the table was reduced by TCRdb to in-frame sequences with V and J called. These copies leave out some clones; in studies compared against another copy, an unresolved V gene accounts for under half, and the cause of the remainder is not known. Clone size and the V and J calls come from that table; the DNA yielded D and trimming. For this sample the table gives 90,000 to 110,000 clones, of which roughly 90% were detected only once. The ten top clones hold 15% to 20% of the sample.

Sequenced material: peripheral blood mononuclear cells (PBMCs), taken before the fourth cycle of nivolumab. The origin of this receptor is a human donor with classical Hodgkin lymphoma. The chain links TRBV7-9 with TRBJ2-3, with the D gene not confidently named. Here is the DNA: TGTGCCAGCAGCGACACAGATACGCAGTATTTT. Its amino acids are CASSDTDTQYF. With the rest looked up from the reference TRBV7-9 and TRBJ2-3 genes rather than sequenced, the full variable domain is DTGVSQNPRHKITKRGQNVTFRCDPISEHNRLYWYRQTLGQGPEFLTYFQNEAQLEKSRLLSDRFSAERPKGSFSTLEIQRTEQGDSAMYLCASSDTDTQYFGPGTRLTVL.